The clone carrying this TCR beta chain was recorded a few times. TCRdb ran MiXCR on the RACE reads and lists one entry per CDR3 protein. The data show 150,000 to 200,000 distinct CDR3 sequences, 28% seen once. Time point: patch test 3, about 24 weeks after DPC sensitization. Treatment specified: therapeutic diphenylcyclopropenone sensitization with weekly scalp DPC. This sample was taken from a study of human T cells and chemical hapten exposure. Germline lookup yields CDR1 WSHSY and CDR2 SAAADI. The CDR3 length is 12 residues. Trimming shortened V by 8 bases and J by 3 bases, and 11 bases separated the two germline ends.

This receptor was obtained from a woman in her late teens or twenties with alopecia areata. Some clones in this sample may be carry-over from other donors' samples. The chain recombines TRBV10-2 with TRBJ2-7; D remains unclear. Here the sequenced sample was whole blood, taken in connection with sensitization to the hapten diphenylcyclopropenone (DPC). Here the CDR3 DNA reads TGCGCCAGCTCGGTACGGAACTACGAGCAGTACTTC. Amino acids: CASSVRNYEQYF.